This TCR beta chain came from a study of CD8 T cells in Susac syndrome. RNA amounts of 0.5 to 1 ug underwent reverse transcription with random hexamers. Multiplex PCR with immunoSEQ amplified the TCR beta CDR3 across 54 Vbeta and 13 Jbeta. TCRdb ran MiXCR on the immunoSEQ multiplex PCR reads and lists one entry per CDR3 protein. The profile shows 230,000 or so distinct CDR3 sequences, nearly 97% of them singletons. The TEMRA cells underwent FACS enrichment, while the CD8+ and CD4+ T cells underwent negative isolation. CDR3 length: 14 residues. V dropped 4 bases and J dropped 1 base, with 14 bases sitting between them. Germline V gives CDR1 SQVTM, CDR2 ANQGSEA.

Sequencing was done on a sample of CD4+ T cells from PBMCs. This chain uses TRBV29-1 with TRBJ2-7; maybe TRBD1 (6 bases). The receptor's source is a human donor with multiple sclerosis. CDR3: CSVAHITGSYEQYF. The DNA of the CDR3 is TGCAGCGTTGCCCACATAACAGGGTCCTACGAGCAGTACTTC.